This T cell receptor beta chain was captured in a study of blood T cells in healthy people across ages. The CDR3 is made up of 15 amino acids. The germline CDR1 and CDR2 sequences are SEHNR and FQNEAQ (reference sequence). A J-beta primer mix and a sample-barcoded 5' primer were used in a second PCR of about 7 to 12 cycles. TCRdb analysed the 5' RACE reads with MiXCR anew, one entry per CDR3 protein. The data show about 730,000 distinct CDR3 sequences, with about 42% seen just once and under 25% held by the top ten. Note on this clonotype: The junction departs from the called germline gene at one end, perhaps through a read error.

This receptor was identified in an older woman in good health. The sequencing input was blood. The chain links TRBV7-9 to TRBJ2-7; D perhaps matches TRBD2 (7 bases). Here the CDR3 reads CASVKAGTSSYDQYF. Written as DNA, the CDR3 is TGTGCCAGCGTTAAAGCGGGGACAAGCTCCTACGATCAGTACTTC.